Reported below is one T cell receptor beta chain. Its antigen is currently unknown. Here immunoSEQ multiplex PCR was the method, and the copy in TCRdb shows in-frame clones only, minus some. The sample lists 70,000 or so clones, 83% occurring once. The data were obtained in a study of T cell responses to AZD1222 COVID-19 vaccine. General study points: Nearly half of spike-specific TCRs reportedly target unmutated variant regions.

The clonotype originates from an adult who received the AZD1222 COVID-19 vaccine. The sequenced sample was peripheral blood, obtained 28 days after the second AZD1222 dose.

In nucleotides, the CDR3 is TGTGCCAGCAGTAGCCAGATTATTAATCGGGGCTACGAGCAGTACTTC. This translates into CASSSQIINRGYEQYF. The genes are TRBV7-2 and TRBJ2-7; the D gene is possibly TRBD2 (5 bases). V lost 6 bases and J 3 bases, leaving 21 bases between the germline ends. This CDR3 is built from 16 residues. CDR1 is SGHTA, CDR2 FQGNSA, per germline.